This T cell receptor (beta chain) was obtained from a study of shared clonotypes between healthy human individuals. The assay was immunoSEQ multiplex PCR, and TCRdb's table has in-frame clones only and misses some. The table shows approximately 1,500,000 clones, with roughly 96% occurring only once. Germline CDR1 reads DFQATT; CDR2 reads SNEGSKA (reference sequence). The CDR3 length is 10 residues. V lost 1 base and J 5 bases, leaving 0 bases between the germline ends. The CD4+ fraction was divided into a CD45RA+ naive subset and a CD45RA-negative memory subset. This clone appeared once. The sample carries other DNA sequences with the same CDR3.

The specimen was naive CD4+ T cells sorted from blood. Noted subset: CD45RA+ positively selected. The receptor was isolated from a man aged 25 to 40 in good health. This chain connects TRBV20-1 to TRBJ1-3, with D unclear. As DNA, the CDR3 is TGCAGTGCTAGAGGAAACACCATATATTTT. Encoded protein: CSARGNTIYF.